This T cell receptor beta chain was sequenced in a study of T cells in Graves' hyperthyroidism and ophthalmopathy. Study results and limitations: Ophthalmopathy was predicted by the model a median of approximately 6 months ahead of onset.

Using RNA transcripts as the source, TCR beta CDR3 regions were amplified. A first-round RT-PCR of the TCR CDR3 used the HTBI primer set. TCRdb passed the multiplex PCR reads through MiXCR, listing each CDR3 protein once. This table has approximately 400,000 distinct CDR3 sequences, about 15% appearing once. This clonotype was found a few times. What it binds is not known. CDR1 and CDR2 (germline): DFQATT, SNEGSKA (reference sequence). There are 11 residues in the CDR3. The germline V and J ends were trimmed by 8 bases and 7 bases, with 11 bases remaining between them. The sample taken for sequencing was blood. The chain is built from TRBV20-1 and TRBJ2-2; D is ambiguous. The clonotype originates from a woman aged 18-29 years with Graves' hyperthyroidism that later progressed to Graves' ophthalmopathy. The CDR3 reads CSTPHGGELFF. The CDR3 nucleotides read TGCAGTACCCCCCACGGCGGGGAGCTGTTTTTT.